This T cell receptor beta chain came from a study of read filtering for tumor transcriptome and immune sequencing. The library was built from 400 ng RNA with molecular barcoded adaptors for alpha/delta and beta/gamma chains. One entry per CDR3 protein, called by TCRdb with MiXCR from the reads. The sample has about 57,000 distinct CDR3 sequences; around a fifth are singletons. This clonotype has more than one count but fewer than ten. The TCR was taken from a donor aged 40 or older with multiple myeloma. What was sequenced was a population of CD138-negative cells sorted from bone marrow.

The CDR3 spells CASSLGDRADGYTF. For the CDR3, the DNA is TGCGCCAGCAGCTTGGGAGACAGGGCGGATGGCTACACCTTC. V gene TRBV5-1 combines with J gene TRBJ1-2, with 7 bases fitting TRBD1. CDR1 is SGHRS, CDR2 YFSETQ, per germline. CDR3 size: 14 residues. After removal of 0 bases from V and 6 bases from J, the junction contained 5 bases not matched to a gene.